These 4 T cell receptor beta chains originate from one sample sequenced in a study of response to subunit inactivated influenza vaccine. One entry per CDR3 protein results from TCRdb running MiXCR on the RT-PCR reads. The sample includes just over 300,000 distinct CDR3 sequences, around a fifth seen only once; the top ten take around 9.6%. The source was PBMCs from blood, collected less than 22 months after vaccination. These receptors came from a man between 50 and 69 years old who received an inactivated influenza vaccine.

This clonotype was detected a few times. The chain employs TRBV12-3 or TRBV12-4 and TRBJ2-3; D not certain. The CDR3 is made up of 14 amino acids. Trimming stripped 7 bases from V and 0 bases from J, with 11 bases between. The CDR3 sequence is CASTWQASTDTQYF. CDR3 DNA: TGTGCCAGCACTTGGCAGGCGAGCACAGATACGCAGTATTTT.

This clonotype was recorded many times. This chain links TRBV4-2 with TRBJ2-3; D may correspond to TRBD1 or TRBD2 (6 bases each). The CDR3 loop spans 18 amino acids. Deletions cut 4 bases from V and 2 bases from J, with 22 bases between. Germline V CDR1 and CDR2: LGHNA, YNFKEQ. The CDR3 is CASSPGVEGPRLTDTQYF. CDR3 DNA sequence: TGTGCCAGCAGCCCAGGGGTGGAGGGGCCACGACTCACAGATACGCAGTATTTT.

V gene TRBV4-2 combines with J gene TRBJ2-5, with D perhaps matching TRBD2 (6 bases). Germline V gene lookup returns CDR1 LGHNA and CDR2 YNFKEQ. The V gene lost 0 bases and the J gene lost 5 bases, with 7 bases spanning the gap. The length of the CDR3 is 13 residues. The CDR3 DNA is TGTGCCAGCAGCCAAGAGGGGGGTGAGACCCAGTACTTC. Translating gives CASSQEGGETQYF.

In the case of this clonotype: It may be a read error: a sequence one base away is much more abundant. The chain uses TRBV4-2 and TRBJ1-4; D is unresolved. V lost 3 bases and J lost 5, with 10 bases in between. The CDR3 sequence is 14 residues long. The germline V gene encodes CDR1 LGHNA and CDR2 YNFKEQ. In nucleotides, the CDR3 is TGTGCCAGCAGCCATGTCGGTGGGAATGAAAAACTGTTTTTT. This sequence encodes CASSHVGGNEKLFF.